This T cell receptor (beta chain) was identified in a study of human T cells and chemical hapten exposure. This clonotype was seen repeatedly, ten times or more. The antigen remains undetermined. Overall study findings and caveats: TCRs at a frequency above 1 in 1000 stayed unchanged with DPC sensitization.

CDR1 and CDR2 from the germline V gene are LGHDT and YNNKEL (reference sequence). Between the trimmed V and J ends, which lost 0 bases and 11 bases, there was a span of 11 bases. This CDR3 is built from 14 residues. TCRdb re-derived calls from the RACE reads in MiXCR, one entry per CDR3 protein. The table includes 380,000 or so distinct CDR3 sequences, 4.5% to 7% detected once. Time point defined: pre-sensitization, week 0. Treatment meaning: therapeutic diphenylcyclopropenone sensitization with weekly scalp DPC. This sample comprised whole blood, obtained in connection with sensitization to the hapten diphenylcyclopropenone (DPC). The sequence came from a woman under 30 with alopecia areata. Some clones in this sample may be carry-over from other donors' samples. J is TRBJ1-6 and V is TRBV3-1, with D uncertain. The CDR3 DNA sequence: TGTGCCAGCAGCCAAGATCCCCGGGCAACACCCCTCCACTTT. It yields the protein CASSQDPRATPLHF.